The clone carrying this TCR beta chain was counted at least ten times. The source of the sample is a study of T cells in Graves' hyperthyroidism and ophthalmopathy. Amplification yielded TCR beta CDR3 regions, with RNA transcripts as the source. Primed by the HTBI set, a first-round RT-PCR was run on the TCR CDR3. TCRdb re-analysed the multiplex PCR reads in MiXCR, keeping a single row per CDR3 protein. The table shows approximately 330,000 distinct CDR3 sequences, with about 18% occurring only once. V lost 3 bases, J lost 1 base, and 4 bases stayed unmatched. Germline-derived CDR1 and CDR2 are SGHNT and YENEEA. The CDR3 sequence is 15 residues long.

Input material: blood. The chain uses TRBV11-3 and TRBJ2-3; TRBD2 agrees at 7 bases. The clonotype comes from a woman in her forties or fifties with Graves' hyperthyroidism. This CDR3 reads CASSLGGGGTDTQYF. In DNA form, the CDR3 reads TGTGCCAGCAGCTTGGGGGGGGGTGGCACAGATACGCAGTATTTT.